These 5 T cell receptor beta chains came from one sample sequenced in a study of monozygotic twins with inflammatory bowel disease. No DNA is given; TCRdb re-called the 5' RACE reads and lists each CDR3 protein once. The sample includes about 330,000 distinct CDR3 sequences. Sequenced material: blood. Every receptor here comes from a human donor with ulcerative colitis or Crohn's disease, or a healthy co-twin of an affected twin (not recorded which).

The chain links TRBV30 to TRBJ2-1; checking the TCRdb D call of TRBD2 is not possible without DNA. From germline, CDR1 is GTSNPN and CDR2 SVGIG (reference sequence). The CDR3 has 14 amino acids. The chain's CDR3 is CAWSVGGSSNEQFF.

The chain's CDR3 is CATSRVTGDEQYF. V gene TRBV15 combines with J gene TRBJ2-7; the TCRdb call, TRBD1, lacks DNA for checking. The germline gives CDR1 LNHNV, CDR2 YYDKDF (reference sequence). The CDR3 has 13 residues.

This chain links TRBV20-1 with TRBJ1-6; the D call from TCRdb, TRBD1, cannot be confirmed without DNA. Per germline, CDR1 DFQATT and CDR2 SNEGSKA (reference sequence). This CDR3 contains 14 residues. CDR3 residues: CSASGQSSNSPLHF.

The chain has TRBV3-1 and TRBJ2-6; there is no DNA to check the TCRdb D call of TRBD2. Germline CDR1 reads LGHDT; CDR2 reads YNNKEL (reference sequence). This CDR3 contains 16 residues. CDR3 region: CASSRLGGSGANVLTF.

The V gene is TRBV28, the J gene TRBJ2-1; the D call from TCRdb, TRBD1, cannot be confirmed without DNA. Germline assignment: CDR1 MDHEN and CDR2 SYDVKM. The CDR3 totals 15 residues. This CDR3 reads CASSPTGQGWDEQFF.